Listed here are 11 T cell receptor beta chains from one sample, sequenced in a study of long-term antiretroviral therapy in people with HIV. With survey level as its setting, the immunoSEQ assay was v3.0. Sequencing used immunoSEQ multiplex PCR; TCRdb keeps in-frame clones, though not all of them. The data hold 20,000 to 25,000 clones, with about 88% observed a single time. The sequences come from unsorted PBMCs, collected 0.6 years after starting antiretroviral therapy. These receptors were taken from a man aged 60 to 69 with HIV.

This chain joins TRBV5-8 and TRBJ2-1; D is undetermined. The CDR3 extends over 13 amino acids. The ends were cut back, 0 bases at V and 2 bases at J, with 3 bases in the middle. From germline, CDR1 is SGHTS and CDR2 YDEGEE. CDR3 in amino acids: CASSLDTYNEQFF. In nucleotides, the CDR3 is TGTGCCAGCAGCTTGGACACCTACAATGAGCAGTTCTTC.

The V call is TRBV7-2, the J call TRBJ2-2, with 10 bases aligning to TRBD2. The germline gives CDR1 SGHTA, CDR2 FQGNSA. V shed 5 bases and J 1 base; nucleotides not matched to a gene: 10. This CDR3 has 18 residues. CDR3 in amino acids: CASSLRTSGEMNTGELFF. In DNA form, the CDR3 reads TGTGCCAGCAGCCTCCGGACTAGCGGTGAGATGAACACCGGGGAGCTGTTTTTT.

The chain employs TRBV2 and TRBJ2-7, with D perhaps TRBD1 or TRBD2 (5 bases each). The CDR3 has 14 residues. CDR1 is SNHLY, CDR2 FYNNEI, per germline. The V end lost 4 bases, the J end lost 0 bases, and 10 bases lay between the germline ends. CDR3 nucleotides: TGTGCCAGCAGTGCGGGGCCTAGCTCCTACGAGCAGTACTTC. It is translated as CASSAGPSSYEQYF.

This chain joins TRBV7-9 and TRBJ2-1; D is possibly TRBD2 (6 bases). This CDR3 is built from 14 residues. Germline V CDR1 and CDR2: SEHNR, FQNEAQ (reference sequence). Trimming stripped 5 bases from V and 5 bases from J, with 13 bases between. The CDR3 bases are TGTGCCAGCAGCCCCCGCGGAGGGGACAATGAGCAGTTCTTC. Its translation is CASSPRGGDNEQFF.

The V call is TRBV15, the J call TRBJ2-5, with D maybe TRBD2 (5 bases). The CDR3 sequence is 12 residues long. Trimming cost V 9 bases and J 5 bases, with 13 bases left between them. Germline V CDR1 and CDR2: LNHNV, YYDKDF (reference sequence). In DNA form, the CDR3 reads TGTGCCACGAGCTTAAGAGGGGAGACCCAGTACTTC. This encodes CATSLRGETQYF.

CDR3 nucleotides: TGTGCCAGTAGTACCCCGAGTCGGCCAGATACGCAGTATTTT. It yields the protein CASSTPSRPDTQYF. The chain uses TRBV19 and TRBJ2-3; D unclear. V shed 4 bases and J shed 4 bases, with 12 bases lying between them. CDR1 is LNHDA and CDR2 is SQIVND in the germline V gene (reference sequence). There are 14 residues in the CDR3. Drawing the rest from reference TRBV19 and TRBJ2-3, the complete variable domain is DGGITQSPKYLFRKEGQNVTLSCEQNLNHDAMYWYRQDPGQGLRLIYYSQIVNDFQKGDIAEGYSVSREKKESFPLTVTSAQKNPTAFYLCASSTPSRPDTQYFGPGTRLTVL.

J is TRBJ1-5 and V is TRBV6-6; no definite D call. Trimming cost V 2 bases and J 4 bases, with 3 bases left between them. Germline CDR1 MNHNY, CDR2 SVGAGI (reference sequence). The CDR3 spans 12 residues. The CDR3 DNA reads as TGTGCCAGCAGTTACACTAATCAGCCCCAGCATTTT. Protein: CASSYTNQPQHF.

The genes are TRBV7-8 and TRBJ1-1; unclear D gene. Per germline, CDR1 SGHVS and CDR2 FQNEAQ. Between the trimmed V and J ends, which lost 1 base and 5 bases, there was a span of 20 bases. This CDR3 region has 17 residues. CDR3 DNA: TGTGCCAGCAGCTTAGTGACGGCCTGGGATAGGGAAACTGAAGCTTTCTTT. Protein: CASSLVTAWDRETEAFF.

The chain combines TRBV18 with TRBJ2-1; 10 bases are a match to TRBD2. The CDR3 loop spans 14 amino acids. Trimming cost V 6 bases and J 9 bases; bases outside gene matches: 8. Germline values: CDR1 KGHSH, CDR2 LQKENI. Here the CDR3 reads CASSPLAGEGEQFF. As DNA, the CDR3 is TGTGCCAGCTCCCCTCTAGCGGGAGAAGGTGAGCAGTTCTTC.

On this clone itself: The CDR3 does not close with the conserved phenylalanine or tryptophan, likely indicating a read error. The limits of the CDR3 on the DNA are not certain, so only TCRdb's listed CDR3 is given. The chain is built from TRBV5-6 and TRBJ2-7; the table's TRBD2 call for D was not verified on the DNA. 14 amino acids form the CDR3, both terminal residues included. In germline, CDR1 is SGHDT, CDR2 YYEEEE. CDR3 loop: CASSWTSGTYSAAL.

The V call is TRBV30, the J call TRBJ1-6; D uncertain. V was cut by 0 bases and J by 8 bases, with 8 bases left in between. Germline assignment: CDR1 GTSNPN and CDR2 SVGIG (reference sequence). The CDR3 runs to 13 residues. CDR3 sequence reads: CAWSVGFDSPLHF. The CDR3 DNA follows: TGTGCCTGGAGTGTCGGATTCGATTCACCCCTCCACTTT.